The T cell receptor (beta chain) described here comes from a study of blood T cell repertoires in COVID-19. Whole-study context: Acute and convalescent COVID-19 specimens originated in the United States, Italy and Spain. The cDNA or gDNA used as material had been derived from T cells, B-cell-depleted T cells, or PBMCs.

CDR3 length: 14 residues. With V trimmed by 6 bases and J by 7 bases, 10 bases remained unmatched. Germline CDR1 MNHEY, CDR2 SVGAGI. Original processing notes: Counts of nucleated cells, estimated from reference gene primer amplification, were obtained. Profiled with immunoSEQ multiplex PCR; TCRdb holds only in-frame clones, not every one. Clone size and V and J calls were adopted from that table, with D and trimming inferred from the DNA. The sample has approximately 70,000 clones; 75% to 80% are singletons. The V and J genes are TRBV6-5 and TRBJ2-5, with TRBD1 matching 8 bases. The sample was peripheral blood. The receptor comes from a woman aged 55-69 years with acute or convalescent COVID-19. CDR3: CASSTGQVVGTQYF. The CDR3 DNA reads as TGTGCCAGCAGCACGGGACAGGTGGTTGGGACCCAGTACTTC.